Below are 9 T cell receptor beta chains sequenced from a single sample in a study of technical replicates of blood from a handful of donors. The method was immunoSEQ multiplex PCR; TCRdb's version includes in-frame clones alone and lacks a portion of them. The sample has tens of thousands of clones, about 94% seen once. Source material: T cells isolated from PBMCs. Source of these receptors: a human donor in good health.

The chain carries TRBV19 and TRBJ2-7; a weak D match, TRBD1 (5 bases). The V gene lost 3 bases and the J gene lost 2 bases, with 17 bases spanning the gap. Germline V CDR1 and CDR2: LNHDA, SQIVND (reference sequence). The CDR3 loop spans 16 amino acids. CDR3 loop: CASSMGQGAITYEQYF. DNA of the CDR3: TGTGCCAGTAGTATGGGGCAGGGCGCGATTACCTACGAGCAGTACTTC.

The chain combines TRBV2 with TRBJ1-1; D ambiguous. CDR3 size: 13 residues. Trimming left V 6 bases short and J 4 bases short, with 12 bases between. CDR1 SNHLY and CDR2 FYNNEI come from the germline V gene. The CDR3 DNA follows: TGTGCCAGCAGCGAAACGCGGGGCACTGAAGCTTTCTTT. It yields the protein CASSETRGTEAFF. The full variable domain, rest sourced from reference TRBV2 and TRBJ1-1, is EPEVTQTPSHQVTQMGQEVILRCVPISNHLYFYWYRQILGQKVEFLVSFYNNEISEKSEIFDDQFSVERPDGSNFTLKIRSTKLEDSAMYFCASSETRGTEAFFGQGTRLTVV.

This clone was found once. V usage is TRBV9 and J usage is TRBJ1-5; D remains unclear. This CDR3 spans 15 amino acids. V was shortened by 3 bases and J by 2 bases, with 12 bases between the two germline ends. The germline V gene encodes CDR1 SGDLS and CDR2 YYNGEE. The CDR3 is CASSAAGVGNQPQHF. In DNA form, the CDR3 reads TGTGCCAGCAGCGCCGCCGGGGTTGGCAATCAGCCCCAGCATTTT.

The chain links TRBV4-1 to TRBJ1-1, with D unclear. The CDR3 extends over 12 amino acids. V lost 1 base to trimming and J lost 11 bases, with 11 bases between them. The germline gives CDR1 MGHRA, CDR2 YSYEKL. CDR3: CASSQAPGSAFF. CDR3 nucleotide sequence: TGCGCCAGCAGCCAAGCACCAGGTTCCGCTTTCTTT.

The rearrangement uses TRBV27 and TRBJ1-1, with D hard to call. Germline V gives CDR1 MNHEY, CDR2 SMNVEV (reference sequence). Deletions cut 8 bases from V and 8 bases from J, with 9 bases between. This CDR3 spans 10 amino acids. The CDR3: CASGLVEAFF. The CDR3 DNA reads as TGTGCCAGCGGCCTAGTCGAAGCTTTCTTT.

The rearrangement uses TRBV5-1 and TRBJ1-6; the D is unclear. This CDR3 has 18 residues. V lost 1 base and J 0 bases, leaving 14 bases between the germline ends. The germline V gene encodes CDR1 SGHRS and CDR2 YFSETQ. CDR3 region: CASSLSGGLSSYNSPLHF. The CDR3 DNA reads TGCGCCAGCAGCTTGTCCGGCGGACTCAGCTCCTATAATTCACCCCTCCACTTT.

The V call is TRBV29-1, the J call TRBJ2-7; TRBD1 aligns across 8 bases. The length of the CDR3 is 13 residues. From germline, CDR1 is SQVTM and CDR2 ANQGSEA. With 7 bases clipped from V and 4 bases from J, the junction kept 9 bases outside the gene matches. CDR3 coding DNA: TGCAGCGCGCTTCCAGGGGGCTCTTACGAGCAGTACTTC. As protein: CSALPGGSYEQYF.

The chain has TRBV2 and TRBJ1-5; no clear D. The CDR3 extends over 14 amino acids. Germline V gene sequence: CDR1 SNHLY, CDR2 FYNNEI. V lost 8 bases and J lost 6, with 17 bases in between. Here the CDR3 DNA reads TGTGCCAGCCGAATATCAGAGGGAGTTCAGCCCCAGCATTTT. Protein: CASRISEGVQPQHF.

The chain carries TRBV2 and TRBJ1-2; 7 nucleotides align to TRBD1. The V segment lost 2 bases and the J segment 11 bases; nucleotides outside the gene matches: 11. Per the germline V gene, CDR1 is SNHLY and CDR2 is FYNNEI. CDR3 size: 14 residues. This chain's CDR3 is CASSEMSQGSGYTF. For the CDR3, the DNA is TGTGCCAGCAGTGAAATGTCACAGGGGAGTGGGTACACCTTC. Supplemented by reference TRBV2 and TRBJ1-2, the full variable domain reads EPEVTQTPSHQVTQMGQEVILRCVPISNHLYFYWYRQILGQKVEFLVSFYNNEISEKSEIFDDQFSVERPDGSNFTLKIRSTKLEDSAMYFCASSEMSQGSGYTFGSGTRLTVV.